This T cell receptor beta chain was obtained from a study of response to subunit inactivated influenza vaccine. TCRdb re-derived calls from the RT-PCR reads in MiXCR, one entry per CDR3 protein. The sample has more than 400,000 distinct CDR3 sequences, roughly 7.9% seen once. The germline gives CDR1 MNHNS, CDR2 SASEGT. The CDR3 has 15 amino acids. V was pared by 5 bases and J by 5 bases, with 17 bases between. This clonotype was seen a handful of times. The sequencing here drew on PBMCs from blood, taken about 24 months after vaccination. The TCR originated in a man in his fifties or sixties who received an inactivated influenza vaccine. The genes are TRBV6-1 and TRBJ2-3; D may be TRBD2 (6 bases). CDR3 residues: CASSLGGGVVDTQYF. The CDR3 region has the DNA TGTGCCAGCAGTCTAGGAGGCGGGGTGGTAGATACGCAGTATTTT.